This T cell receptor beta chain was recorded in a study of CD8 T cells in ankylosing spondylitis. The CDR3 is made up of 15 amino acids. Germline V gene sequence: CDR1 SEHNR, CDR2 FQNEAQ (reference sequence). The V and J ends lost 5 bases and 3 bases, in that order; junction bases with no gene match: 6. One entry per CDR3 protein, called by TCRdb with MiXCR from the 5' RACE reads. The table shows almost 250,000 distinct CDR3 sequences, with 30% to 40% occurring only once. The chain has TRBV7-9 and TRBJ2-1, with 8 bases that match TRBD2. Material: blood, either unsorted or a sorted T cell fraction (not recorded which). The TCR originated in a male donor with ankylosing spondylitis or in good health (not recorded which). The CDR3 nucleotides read TGTGCCAGCAGCGCTCGGGGGGGCCTCTACAATGAGCAGTTCTTC. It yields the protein CASSARGGLYNEQFF.